This T cell receptor (beta chain) is from a study of multiple sclerosis patients with progressive multifocal leukoencephalopathy. General observations from the study: Most PML patients had lower entropy, suggesting less diverse TRB repertoires.

Time point indicated: more than ten months of natalizumab therapy. Every listed patient previously received interferon beta; all PML patients were women. There are 14 residues in the CDR3. Germline V lookup: CDR1 MNHEY, CDR2 SVGAGI. Trimming took off 1 base at V and 6 bases at J, with 13 bases between the two ends. Spiked into each PCR were synthetic inline TR CDR3 controls of all V-J pairings. The repertoire was sequenced with immunoSEQ multiplex PCR; TCRdb's copy has only in-frame clones and lacks some. Seen here are around 30,000 clones, around 90% observed once, and the top ten hold 1.3%. Comment on this clone: Its target is not known. This sample also contains other DNA sequences that code for the same CDR3.

The receptor's source is a human donor with multiple sclerosis. J is TRBJ2-7 and V is TRBV6-5; D call uncertain. The source was PBMCs, collected from a patient treated with natalizumab. DNA of the CDR3: TGTGCCAGCAGTTACTTACAAGGGCTCAGCGAGCAGTACTTC. Protein sequence: CASSYLQGLSEQYF.